The T cell receptor beta chain under discussion was sequenced for a study of CD8 T cells in Susac syndrome. Findings of the study overall: Susac-specific public clones numbered about 15 in total CD8+ repertoires (and roughly 5 in CD8+ TEMRA repertoires).

Random hexamers served to reverse transcribe roughly 0.45 to 1 ug RNA. Amplification of the TCR beta CDR3 was carried out by immunoSEQ multiplex PCR, which spanned a total of 54 Vbeta and 13 Jbeta segments. TCRdb redid the calling of the immunoSEQ multiplex PCR reads with MiXCR, one entry per CDR3 protein. The table includes about 81,000 distinct CDR3 sequences, 94% detected once. This CDR3 has 15 residues. Turning to this clonotype: Its target is unknown.

Isolation of CD8+ and CD4+ T cells was performed negatively, whereas enrichment of TEMRA cells was done by FACS. Sequencing input: CD8+ T cells from PBMCs. The TCR sequence derives from a human donor with Susac syndrome. V is TRBV21-1 and J is TRBJ2-4; TRBD1 is the table's D call and was not checked against the DNA. TRBV21-1 is an annotated pseudogene. CDR3 in amino acids: CASSNTGLTKNIQYF. CDR3 bases: TGTGCCAGCAGCAACACAGGGTTGACCAAAAACATTCAGTACTTC.